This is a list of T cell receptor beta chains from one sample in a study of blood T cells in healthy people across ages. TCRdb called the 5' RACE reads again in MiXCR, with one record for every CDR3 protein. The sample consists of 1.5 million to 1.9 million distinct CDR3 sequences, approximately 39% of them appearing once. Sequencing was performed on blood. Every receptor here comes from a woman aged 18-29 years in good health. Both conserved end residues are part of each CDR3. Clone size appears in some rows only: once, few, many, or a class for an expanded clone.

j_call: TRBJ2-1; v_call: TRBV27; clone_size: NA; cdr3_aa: CASSSWMAGSSYNEQFF
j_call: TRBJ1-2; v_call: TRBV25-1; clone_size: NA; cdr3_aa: CASSAGLINYGYTF
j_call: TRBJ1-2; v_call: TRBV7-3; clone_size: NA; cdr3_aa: CARAAGYSGYTF
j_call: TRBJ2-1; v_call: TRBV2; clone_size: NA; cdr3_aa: CASGIGGEQFF
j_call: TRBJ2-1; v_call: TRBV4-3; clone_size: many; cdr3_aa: CASSQDRQPYNEQFF
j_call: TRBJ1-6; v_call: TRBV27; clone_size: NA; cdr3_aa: CASSFTGENSPLHF
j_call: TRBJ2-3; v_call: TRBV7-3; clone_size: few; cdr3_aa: CASSGGRRSTDTQYF
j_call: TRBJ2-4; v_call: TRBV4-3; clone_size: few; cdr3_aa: CASSPTSGIAKNIQYF
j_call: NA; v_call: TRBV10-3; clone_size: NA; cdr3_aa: CAISSDRGYEQYF
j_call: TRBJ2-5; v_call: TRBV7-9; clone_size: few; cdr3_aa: CASSILREIETQYF
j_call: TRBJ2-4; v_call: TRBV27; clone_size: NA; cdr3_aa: CASSRSTGRGYIQYF
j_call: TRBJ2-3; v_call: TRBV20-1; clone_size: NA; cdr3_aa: CSAFDQTSTDTQYF
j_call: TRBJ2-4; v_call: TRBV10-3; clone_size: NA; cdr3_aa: CASTGSTDREQYF
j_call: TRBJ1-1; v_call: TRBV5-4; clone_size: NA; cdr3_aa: CASNLGGAQGTEAFF
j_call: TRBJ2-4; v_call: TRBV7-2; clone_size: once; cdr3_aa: CASSLGRRGNIQYF
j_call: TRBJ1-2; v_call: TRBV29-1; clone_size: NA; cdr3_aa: CSVENPILAYTF
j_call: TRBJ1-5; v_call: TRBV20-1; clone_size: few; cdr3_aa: CSAEDTTWGQPQHF
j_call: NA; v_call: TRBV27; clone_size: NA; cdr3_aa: CASSLSDRNIQYF
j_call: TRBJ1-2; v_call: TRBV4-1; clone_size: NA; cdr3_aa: CASSQDQQGLDGYTF
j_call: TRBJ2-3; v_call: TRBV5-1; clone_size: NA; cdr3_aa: CASSESGNTQYF
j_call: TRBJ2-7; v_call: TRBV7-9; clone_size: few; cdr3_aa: CASSSRDNNYEQYF